This T cell receptor beta chain came from a study of shared clonotypes between healthy human individuals. CD45RO-negative, CCR7-positively selected cells formed the naive CD8 fraction, excluding terminally differentiated effector memory CD45RA+ cells. Every contributor of samples was a Caucasian grown-up residing in Nashville, Tennessee. Germline values: CDR1 SGDLS, CDR2 YYNGEE. V shed 4 bases and J shed 10 bases, with 14 bases lying between them. The CDR3 contains 12 residues. Each subset's genomic DNA was shared equally among a number of immunoSEQ plates. Here immunoSEQ multiplex PCR was the method, and the copy in TCRdb shows in-frame clones only, minus some. The repertoire includes about 2.2 million clones, about 93% of them detected once, and about 1.7% sits in the top ten.

The TCR originated in a man between 18 and 35 years old in good health. Some clones in this sample may be carry-over from other donors' samples. The sequenced material came from naive CD8+ T cells from PBMCs. The rearrangement joins TRBV9 to TRBJ1-2, with D tentatively TRBD1 (5 bases). CDR3 region: CASSNRDWDYTF. In DNA, the CDR3 is TGTGCCAGCAGCAATCGGGACTGGGACTACACCTTC.